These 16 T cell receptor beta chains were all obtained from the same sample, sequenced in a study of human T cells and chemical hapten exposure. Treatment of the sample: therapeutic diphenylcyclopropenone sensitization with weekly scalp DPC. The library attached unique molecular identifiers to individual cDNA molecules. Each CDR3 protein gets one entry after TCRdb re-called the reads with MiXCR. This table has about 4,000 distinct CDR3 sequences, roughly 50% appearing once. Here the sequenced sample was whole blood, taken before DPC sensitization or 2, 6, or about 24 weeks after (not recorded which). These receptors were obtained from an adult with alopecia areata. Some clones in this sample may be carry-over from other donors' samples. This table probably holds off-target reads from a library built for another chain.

The CDR3 protein is CASSPSGGAGYEQYF. As DNA, the CDR3 is TGTGCCAGCAGCCCAAGCGGGGGGGCCGGGTACGAGCAGTACTTC. The J gene is TRBJ2-7, the V gene TRBV11-2; TRBD2 aligns across 10 bases. The J segment lost 4 bases and the V segment lost 5 bases, leaving 8 bases of the junction unmatched. CDR3 length: 15 amino acids. Germline V CDR1 and CDR2: SGHAT, FQNNGV.

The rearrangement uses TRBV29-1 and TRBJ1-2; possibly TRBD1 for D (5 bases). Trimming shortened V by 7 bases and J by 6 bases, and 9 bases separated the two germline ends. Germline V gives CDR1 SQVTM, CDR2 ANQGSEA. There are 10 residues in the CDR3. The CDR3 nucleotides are TGCAGCGGGGGGAATAATGGCTACACCTTC. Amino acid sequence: CSGGNNGYTF. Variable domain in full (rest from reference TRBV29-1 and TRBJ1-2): SAVISQKPSRDICQRGTSLTIQCQVDSQVTMMFWYRQQPGQSLTLIATANQGSEATYESGFVIDKFPISRPNLTFSTLTVSNMSPEDSSIYLCSGGNNGYTFGSGTRLTVV.

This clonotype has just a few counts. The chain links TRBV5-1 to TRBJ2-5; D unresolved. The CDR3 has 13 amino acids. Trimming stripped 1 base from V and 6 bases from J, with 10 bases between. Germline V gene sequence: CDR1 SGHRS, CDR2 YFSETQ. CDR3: CASSLQYRQTQYF. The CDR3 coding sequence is TGCGCCAGCAGCTTGCAGTATCGGCAGACCCAGTACTTC.

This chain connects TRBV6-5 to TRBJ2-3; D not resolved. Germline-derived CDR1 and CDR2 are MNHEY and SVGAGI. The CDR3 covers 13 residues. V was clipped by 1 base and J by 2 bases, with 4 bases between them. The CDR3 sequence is CASSYLITDTQYF. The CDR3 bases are TGTGCCAGCAGTTACTTGATCACAGATACGCAGTATTTT.

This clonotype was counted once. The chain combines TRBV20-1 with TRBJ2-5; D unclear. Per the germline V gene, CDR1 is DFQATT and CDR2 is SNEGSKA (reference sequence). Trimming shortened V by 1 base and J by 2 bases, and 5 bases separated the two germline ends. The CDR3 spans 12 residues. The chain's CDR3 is CSARGLQETQYF. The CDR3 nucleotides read TGCAGTGCTAGAGGGCTACAAGAGACCCAGTACTTC.

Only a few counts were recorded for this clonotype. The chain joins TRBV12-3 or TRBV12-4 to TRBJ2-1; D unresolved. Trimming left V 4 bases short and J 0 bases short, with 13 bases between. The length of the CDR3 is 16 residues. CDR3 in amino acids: CASSSAFVSSYNEQFF. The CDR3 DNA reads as TGTGCCAGCAGTTCTGCGTTTGTGAGCTCCTACAATGAGCAGTTCTTC.

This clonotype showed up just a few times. CDR3 sequence reads: CASSLYGYEQYF. CDR3 bases: TGTGCCAGCAGCTTATACGGCTACGAGCAGTACTTC. This chain connects TRBV7-2 to TRBJ2-7, with D unclear. This CDR3 is built from 12 residues. CDR1 is SGHTA, CDR2 FQGNSA, per germline. V lost 2 bases and J 3 bases, leaving 5 bases between the germline ends.

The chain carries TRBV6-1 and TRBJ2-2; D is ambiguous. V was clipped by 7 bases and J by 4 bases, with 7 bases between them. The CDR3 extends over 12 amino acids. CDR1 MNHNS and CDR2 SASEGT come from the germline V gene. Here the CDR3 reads CASIWGTGELFF. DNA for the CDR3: TGTGCCAGCATCTGGGGCACCGGGGAGCTGTTTTTT.

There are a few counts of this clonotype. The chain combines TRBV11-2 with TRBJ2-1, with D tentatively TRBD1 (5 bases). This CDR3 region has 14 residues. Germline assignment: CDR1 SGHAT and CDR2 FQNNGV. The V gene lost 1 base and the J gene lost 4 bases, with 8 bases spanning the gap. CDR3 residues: CASSLGNRYNEQFF. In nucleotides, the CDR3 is TGTGCCAGCAGCTTAGGGAACAGGTACAATGAGCAGTTCTTC.

CDR3 in amino acids: CASSQGGSQPQHF. The CDR3 DNA follows: TGTGCCAGCAGCCAAGGCGGGAGCCAGCCCCAGCATTTT. The genes are TRBV14 and TRBJ1-5; D gene uncertain. V was pared by 1 base and J by 7 bases, with 8 bases between. There are 13 residues in the CDR3. CDR1 is SGHDN and CDR2 is FVKESK in the germline V gene. The variable domain in full, with the rest retrieved from reference TRBV14 and TRBJ1-5, is EAGVTQFPSHSVIEKGQTVTLRCDPISGHDNLYWYRRVMGKEIKFLLHFVKESKQDESGMPNNRFLAERTGGTYSTLKVQPAELEDSGVYFCASSQGGSQPQHFGDGTRLSIL.

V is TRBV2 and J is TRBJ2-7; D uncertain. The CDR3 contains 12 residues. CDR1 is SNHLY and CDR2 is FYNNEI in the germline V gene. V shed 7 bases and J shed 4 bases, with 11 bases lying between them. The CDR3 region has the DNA TGTGCCAGCACCTTAAGTACATACGAGCAGTACTTC. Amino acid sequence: CASTLSTYEQYF.

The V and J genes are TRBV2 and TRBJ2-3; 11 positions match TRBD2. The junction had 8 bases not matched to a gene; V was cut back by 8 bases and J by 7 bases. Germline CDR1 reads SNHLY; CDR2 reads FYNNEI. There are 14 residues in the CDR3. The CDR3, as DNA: TGTGCCAGCTCAAGACTAGCGGGGACTAATACGCAGTATTTT. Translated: CASSRLAGTNTQYF.

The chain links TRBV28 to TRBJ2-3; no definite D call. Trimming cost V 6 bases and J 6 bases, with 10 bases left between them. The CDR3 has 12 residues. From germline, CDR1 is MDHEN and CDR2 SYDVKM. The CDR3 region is CASSQTVDTQYF. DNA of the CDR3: TGTGCCAGCAGCCAGACTGTGGATACGCAGTATTTT.

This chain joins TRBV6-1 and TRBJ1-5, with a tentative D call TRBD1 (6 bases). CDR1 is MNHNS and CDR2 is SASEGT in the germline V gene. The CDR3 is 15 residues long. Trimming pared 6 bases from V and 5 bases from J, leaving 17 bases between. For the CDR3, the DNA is TGTGCCAGCAGAAGGACAGTTAGTGGGGATCAGCCCCAGCATTTT. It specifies CASRRTVSGDQPQHF.

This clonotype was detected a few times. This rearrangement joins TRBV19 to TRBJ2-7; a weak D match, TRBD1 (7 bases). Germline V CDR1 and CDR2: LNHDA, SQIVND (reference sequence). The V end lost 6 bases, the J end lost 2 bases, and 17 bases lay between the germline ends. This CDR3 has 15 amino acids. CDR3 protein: CASSVGQEGTYEQYF. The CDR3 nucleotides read TGTGCCAGTAGCGTTGGACAGGAGGGGACCTACGAGCAGTACTTC. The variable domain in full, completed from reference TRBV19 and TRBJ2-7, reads DGGITQSPKYLFRKEGQNVTLSCEQNLNHDAMYWYRQDPGQGLRLIYYSQIVNDFQKGDIAEGYSVSREKKESFPLTVTSAQKNPTAFYLCASSVGQEGTYEQYFGPGTRLTVT.

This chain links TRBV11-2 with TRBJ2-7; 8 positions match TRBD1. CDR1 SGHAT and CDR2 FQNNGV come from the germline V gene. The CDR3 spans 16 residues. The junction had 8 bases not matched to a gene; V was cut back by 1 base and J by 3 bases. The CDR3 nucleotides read TGTGCCAGCAGCTTAGGCGTGACAGGGGCGATCTACGAGCAGTACTTC. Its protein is CASSLGVTGAIYEQYF.